The 6 T cell receptor beta chains in this list originate from one sample, sequenced in a study of human CD8 memory T cell subsets. UMI-labeled 5' RACE was the method by which TCR beta libraries were made. TCRdb reprocessed the 5' RACE reads; each CDR3 protein has one entry and no DNA is given. The sample totals about 7,900 distinct CDR3 sequences; its top ten clones hold less than 30%. Sequencing was done on a sample of CD8+ T cells from PBMCs. The origin of the receptors is a human donor in good health.

The rearrangement joins TRBV27 to TRBJ2-7; without DNA, the TCRdb call of TRBD1 cannot be checked. Germline CDR1 and CDR2: MNHEY and SMNVEV (reference sequence). The CDR3 is 15 residues long. CDR3 protein: CASSLSAGGEGEQYF.

The V call is TRBV20-1, the J call TRBJ2-7; TCRdb gives TRBD2 as the D gene, but with no DNA this cannot be confirmed. The CDR3 spans 16 residues. Germline CDR1 reads DFQATT; CDR2 reads SNEGSKA (reference sequence). This CDR3 is CSASSLAGATDYEQYF.

Its frequency marks this clonotype as medium-sized (0.01 to 0.1%). The chain employs TRBV7-9 and TRBJ1-5. The CDR3 runs 13 residues. CDR1 is SEHNR and CDR2 is FQNEAQ in the germline V gene (reference sequence). The CDR3 region is CASSLQAGQPQHF.

This chain connects TRBV11-3 to TRBJ1-6; checking the TCRdb D call of TRBD1 is not possible without DNA. From germline, CDR1 is SGHNT and CDR2 YENEEA. The CDR3 is 15 residues long. The CDR3 reads CASSHPTGGGSPLHF.

CDR3 amino acids: CASSNGRANYNEQFF. J is TRBJ2-1 and V is TRBV6-4; TCRdb designates TRBD2, a call that cannot be tested without DNA. The CDR3 spans 15 residues. The germline V gene encodes CDR1 MRHNA and CDR2 SNTAGT.

CDR3: CASSKDGYEQYF. V and J are TRBV5-5 and TRBJ2-7. The CDR3 extends over 12 amino acids. The germline V gene has CDR1 SGHKS and CDR2 YYEKEE (reference sequence).